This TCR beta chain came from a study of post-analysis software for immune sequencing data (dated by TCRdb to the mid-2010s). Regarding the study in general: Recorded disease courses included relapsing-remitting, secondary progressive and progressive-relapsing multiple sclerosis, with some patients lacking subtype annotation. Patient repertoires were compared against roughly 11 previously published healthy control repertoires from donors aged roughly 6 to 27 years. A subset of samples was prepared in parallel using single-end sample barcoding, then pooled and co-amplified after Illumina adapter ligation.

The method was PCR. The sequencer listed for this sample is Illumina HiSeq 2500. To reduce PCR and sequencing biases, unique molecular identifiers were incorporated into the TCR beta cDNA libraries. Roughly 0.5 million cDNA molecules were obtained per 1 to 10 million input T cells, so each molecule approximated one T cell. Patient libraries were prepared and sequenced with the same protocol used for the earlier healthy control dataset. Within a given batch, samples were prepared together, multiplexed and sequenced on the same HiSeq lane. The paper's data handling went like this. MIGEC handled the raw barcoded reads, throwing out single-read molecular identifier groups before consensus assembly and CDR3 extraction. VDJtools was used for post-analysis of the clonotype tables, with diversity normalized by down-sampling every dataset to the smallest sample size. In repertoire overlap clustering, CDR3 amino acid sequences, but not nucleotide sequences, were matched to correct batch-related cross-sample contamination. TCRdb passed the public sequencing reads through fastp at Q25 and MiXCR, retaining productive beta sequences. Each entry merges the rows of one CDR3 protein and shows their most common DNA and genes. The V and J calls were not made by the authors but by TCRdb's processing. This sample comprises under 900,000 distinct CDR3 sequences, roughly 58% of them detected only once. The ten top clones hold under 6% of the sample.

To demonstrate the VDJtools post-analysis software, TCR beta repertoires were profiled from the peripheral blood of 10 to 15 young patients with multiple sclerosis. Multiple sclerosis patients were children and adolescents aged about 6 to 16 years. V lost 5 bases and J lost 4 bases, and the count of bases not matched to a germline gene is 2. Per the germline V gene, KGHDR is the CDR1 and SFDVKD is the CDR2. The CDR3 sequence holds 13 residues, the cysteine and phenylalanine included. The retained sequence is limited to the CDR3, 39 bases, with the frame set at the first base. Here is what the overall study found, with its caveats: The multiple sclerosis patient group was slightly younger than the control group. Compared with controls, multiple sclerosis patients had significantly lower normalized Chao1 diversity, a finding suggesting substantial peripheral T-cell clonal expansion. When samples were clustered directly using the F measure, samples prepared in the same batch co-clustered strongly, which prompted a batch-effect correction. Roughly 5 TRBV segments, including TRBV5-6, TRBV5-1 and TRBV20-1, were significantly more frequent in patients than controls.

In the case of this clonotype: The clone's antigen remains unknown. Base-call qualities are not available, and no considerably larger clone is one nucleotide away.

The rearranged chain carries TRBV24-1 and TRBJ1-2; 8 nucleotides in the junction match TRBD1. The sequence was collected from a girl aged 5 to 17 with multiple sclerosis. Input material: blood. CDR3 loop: CATSVGQGYGYTF. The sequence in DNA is TGTGCCACCAGTGTCGGACAGGGCTATGGCTACACCTTC.